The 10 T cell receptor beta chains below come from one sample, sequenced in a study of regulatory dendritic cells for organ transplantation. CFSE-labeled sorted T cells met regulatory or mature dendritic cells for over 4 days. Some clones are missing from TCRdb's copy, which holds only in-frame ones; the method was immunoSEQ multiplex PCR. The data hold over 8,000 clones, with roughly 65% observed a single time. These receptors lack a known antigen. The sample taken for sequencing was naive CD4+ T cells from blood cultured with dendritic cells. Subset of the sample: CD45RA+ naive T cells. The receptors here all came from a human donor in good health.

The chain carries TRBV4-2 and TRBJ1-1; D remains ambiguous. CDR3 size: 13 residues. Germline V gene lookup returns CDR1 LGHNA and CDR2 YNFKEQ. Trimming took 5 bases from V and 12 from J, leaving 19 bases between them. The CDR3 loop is CASSTSTGIRTFF. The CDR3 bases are TGTGCCAGCAGCACATCTACCGGGATCAGAACTTTCTTT.

This CDR3 is CASSLSTGDSWYGYTF. DNA of the CDR3: TGTGCCAGCTCACTCTCTACAGGGGACTCTTGGTATGGCTACACCTTC. The rearrangement joins TRBV18 to TRBJ1-2, with TRBD1 identical over 7 bases. V lost 4 bases and J lost 5; bases outside the gene matches: 13. CDR1 KGHSH and CDR2 LQKENI come from the germline V gene. The length of the CDR3 is 16 residues.

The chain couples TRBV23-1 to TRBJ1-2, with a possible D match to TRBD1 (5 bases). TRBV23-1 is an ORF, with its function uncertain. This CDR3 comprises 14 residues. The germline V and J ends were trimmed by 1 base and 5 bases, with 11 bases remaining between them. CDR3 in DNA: TGCGCCAGCAGTCAATTGGGGCCAGGTTATGGCTACACCTTC. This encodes CASSQLGPGYGYTF.

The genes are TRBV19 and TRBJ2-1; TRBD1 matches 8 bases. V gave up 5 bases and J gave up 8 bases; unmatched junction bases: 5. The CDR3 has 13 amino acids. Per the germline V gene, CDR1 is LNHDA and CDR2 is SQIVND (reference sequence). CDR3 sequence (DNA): TGTGCCAGTAGTGGAACAGGGGGGCATGAGCAGTTCTTC. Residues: CASSGTGGHEQFF.

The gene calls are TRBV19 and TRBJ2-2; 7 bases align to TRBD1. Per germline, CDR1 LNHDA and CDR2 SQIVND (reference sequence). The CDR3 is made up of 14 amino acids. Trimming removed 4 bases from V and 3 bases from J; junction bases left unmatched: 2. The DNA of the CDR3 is TGTGCCAGTAGTAACAGGGGATACACCGGGGAGCTGTTTTTT. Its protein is CASSNRGYTGELFF.

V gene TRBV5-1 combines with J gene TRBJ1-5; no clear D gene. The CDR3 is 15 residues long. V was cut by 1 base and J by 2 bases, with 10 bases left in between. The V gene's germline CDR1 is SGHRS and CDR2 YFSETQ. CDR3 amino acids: CASSLTGSGNQPQHF. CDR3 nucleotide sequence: TGCGCCAGCAGCTTGACGGGTTCGGGCAATCAGCCCCAGCATTTT. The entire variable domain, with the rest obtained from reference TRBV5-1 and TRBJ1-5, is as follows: KAGVTQTPRYLIKTRGQQVTLSCSPISGHRSVSWYQQTPGQGLQFLFEYFSETQRNKGNFPGRFSGRQFSNSRSEMNVSTLELGDSALYLCASSLTGSGNQPQHFGDGTRLSIL.

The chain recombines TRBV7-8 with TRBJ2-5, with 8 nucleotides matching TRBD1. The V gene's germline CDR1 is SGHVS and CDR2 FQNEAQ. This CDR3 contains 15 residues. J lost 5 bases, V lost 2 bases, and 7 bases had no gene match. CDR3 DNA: TGTGCCAGCAGCTTAACCCAGGGGGCAGGGGAGACCCAGTACTTC. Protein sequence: CASSLTQGAGETQYF. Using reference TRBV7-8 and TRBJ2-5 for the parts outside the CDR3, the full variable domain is GAGVSQSPRYKVAKRGQDVALRCDPISGHVSLFWYQQALGQGPEFLTYFQNEAQLDKSGLPSDRFFAERPEGSVSTLKIQRTQQEDSAVYLCASSLTQGAGETQYFGPGTRLLVL.

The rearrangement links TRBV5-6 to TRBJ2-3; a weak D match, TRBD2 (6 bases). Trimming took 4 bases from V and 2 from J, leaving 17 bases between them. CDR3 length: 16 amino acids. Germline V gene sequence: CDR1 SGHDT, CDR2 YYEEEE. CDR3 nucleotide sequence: TGTGCCAGCAGCAGAAGCTCCGGGAGCAACACAGATACGCAGTATTTT. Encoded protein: CASSRSSGSNTDTQYF. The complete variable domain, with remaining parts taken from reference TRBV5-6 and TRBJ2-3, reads DAGVTQSPTHLIKTRGQQVTLRCSPKSGHDTVSWYQQALGQGPQFIFQYYEEEERQRGNFPDRFSGHQFPNYSSELNVNALLLGDSALYLCASSRSSGSNTDTQYFGPGTRLTVL.

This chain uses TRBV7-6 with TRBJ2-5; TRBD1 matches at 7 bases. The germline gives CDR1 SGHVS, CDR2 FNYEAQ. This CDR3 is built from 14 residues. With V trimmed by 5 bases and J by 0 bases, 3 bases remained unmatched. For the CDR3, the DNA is TGTGCCAGCAGCGTGGGACAGCACCAAGAGACCCAGTACTTC. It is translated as CASSVGQHQETQYF. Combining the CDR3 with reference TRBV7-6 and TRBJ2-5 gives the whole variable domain GAGVSQSPRYKVTKRGQDVALRCDPISGHVSLYWYRQALGQGPEFLTYFNYEAQQDKSGLPNDRFSAERPEGSISTLTIQRTEQRDSAMYRCASSVGQHQETQYFGPGTRLLVL.

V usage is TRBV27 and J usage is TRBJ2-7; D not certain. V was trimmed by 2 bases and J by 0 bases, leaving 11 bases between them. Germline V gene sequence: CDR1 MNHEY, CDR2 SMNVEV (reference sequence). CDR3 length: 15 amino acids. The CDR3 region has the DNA TGTGCCAGCAGTTTAACACAGCTATTCTCCTACGAGCAGTACTTC. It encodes CASSLTQLFSYEQYF.